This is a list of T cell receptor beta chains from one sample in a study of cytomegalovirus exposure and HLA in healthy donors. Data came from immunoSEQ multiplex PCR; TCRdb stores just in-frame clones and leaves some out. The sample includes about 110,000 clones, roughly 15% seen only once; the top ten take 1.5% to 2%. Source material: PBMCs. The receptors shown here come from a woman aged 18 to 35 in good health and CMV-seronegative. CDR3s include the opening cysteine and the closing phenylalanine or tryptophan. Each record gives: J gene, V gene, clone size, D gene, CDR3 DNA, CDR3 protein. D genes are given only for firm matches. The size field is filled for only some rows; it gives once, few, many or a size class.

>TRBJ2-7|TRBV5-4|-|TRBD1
TGTGCCAGCAGCTTCGACAGGGGGGTCTACGAGCAGTACTTC
CASSFDRGVYEQYF
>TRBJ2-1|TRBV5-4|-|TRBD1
TGTGCCAGCAGCCGGGACAGCACCTACAATGAGCAGTTCTTC
CASSRDSTYNEQFF
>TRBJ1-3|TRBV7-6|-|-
TGTGCCAGCAGCTTATACTTCTCTGGAAACACCATATATTTT
CASSLYFSGNTIYF
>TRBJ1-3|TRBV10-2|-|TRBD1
TGCGCCAGCAGGGGACAGGGGGCCGTCCCGGGAAACACCATATATTTT
CASRGQGAVPGNTIYF
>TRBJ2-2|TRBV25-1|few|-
TGTGCCAGCAGTGTACGATCGACAGGGAACACCGGGGAGCTGTTTTTT
CASSVRSTGNTGELFF
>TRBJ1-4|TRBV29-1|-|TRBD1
TGCAGCGTCAACAGGGGGATGGGTGAAAAACTGTTTTTT
CSVNRGMGEKLFF
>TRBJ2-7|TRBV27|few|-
TGTGCCAGCAGTTTGGCCGACAGGCCCTACGAGCAGTACTTC
CASSLADRPYEQYF
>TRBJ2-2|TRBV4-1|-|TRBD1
TGCGCCAGCAGCCAAGAGGCCTTTCTAAAGGGGGCGCGAACCGGGGAGCTGTTTTTT
CASSQEAFLKGARTGELFF
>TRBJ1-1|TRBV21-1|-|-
TGTGCCAGCAGCAAATTCGGACAGGGCCCACATCCTCAAGCTTTCTTT
CASSKFGQGPHPQAFF
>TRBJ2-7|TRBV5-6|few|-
TGTGCCAGCAGCTTGGGTCTCGAGCAGTACTTC
CASSLGLEQYF
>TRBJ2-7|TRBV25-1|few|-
TGTGCCAGCAGCGGGACACGGGTCTACGAGCAGTACTTC
CASSGTRVYEQYF
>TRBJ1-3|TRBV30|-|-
TGCGCCTGGATTACCCCCCTTGGATCGAGGGCCCTTGGAAACACCATATATTTT
CAWITPLGSRALGNTIYF
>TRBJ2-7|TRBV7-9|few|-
TGTGCCAGCAGCTCGTGGGGCGGCGGGACGACCTACGAGCAGTACTTC
CASSSWGGGTTYEQYF
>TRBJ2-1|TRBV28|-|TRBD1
TGTGCCACCCTTACAGGGGTAAAGGAGCAGTTCTTC
CATLTGVKEQFF
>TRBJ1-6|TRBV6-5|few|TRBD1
TGTGCCAGCAGCTCCGGACAGGTCTCCTCACCCCTCCACTTT
CASSSGQVSSPLHF
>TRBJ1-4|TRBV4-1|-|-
TGCGCCAGCAGCCAAGATCCCCGACAGCACGAAAAACTGTTTTTT
CASSQDPRQHEKLFF
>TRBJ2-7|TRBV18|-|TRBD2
TGTGCCAGCTCACCACTAACTAGTAGCGGGAGGGGCGCCGAGCAGTACTTC
CASSPLTSSGRGAEQYF
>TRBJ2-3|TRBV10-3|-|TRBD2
TGTGCCATCGCGGGGGGGGTGGGCACAGATACGCAGTATTTT
CAIAGGVGTDTQYF
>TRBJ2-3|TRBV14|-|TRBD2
TGTGCCAGCAGCCATCCTCGGACTAGCGGGAGGATCACAGATACGCAGTATTTT
CASSHPRTSGRITDTQYF
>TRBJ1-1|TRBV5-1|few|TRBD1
TGCGCCAGCAGCTACTTCCCAACATTTGACAGGGCCCTACTAGGCGCTGAAGCTTTCTTT
CASSYFPTFDRALLGAEAFF
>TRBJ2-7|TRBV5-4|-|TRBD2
TGTGCCAGCAGCGGAGGGACTACCCAGGCCTACGAGCAGTACTTC
CASSGGTTQAYEQYF
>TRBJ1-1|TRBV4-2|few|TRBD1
TGTGCCAGCAGCCAAGCACAGGGGCAGAACACTGAAGCTTTCTTT
CASSQAQGQNTEAFF
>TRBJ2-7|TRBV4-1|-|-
TGCGCCAGCAGTGATCAGGTATTCTACGAGCAGTACTTC
CASSDQVFYEQYF
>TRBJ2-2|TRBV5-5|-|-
TGTGCCAGCAGCTTCCCTTCAGGGACCGGGGAGCTGTTTTTT
CASSFPSGTGELFF
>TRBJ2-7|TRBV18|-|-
TGTGCCAGCTCACCAAGACAGTATGGGTACTTC
CASSPRQYGYF
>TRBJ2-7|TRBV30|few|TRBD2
TGTGCCTGGACCTCGACTAGCGGGAGGGAATATACCTACGAGCAGTACTTC
CAWTSTSGREYTYEQYF
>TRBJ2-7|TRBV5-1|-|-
TGCGCCAGCAGCTTGGCCGGAAACGGGGTTGGGAACGAGCAGTACTTC
CASSLAGNGVGNEQYF
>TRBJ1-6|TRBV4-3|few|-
TGCGCCAGCAGCCAAGATGGGCCGTCCCCCCTCCACTTT
CASSQDGPSPLHF
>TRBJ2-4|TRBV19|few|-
TGTGCCAGTAGTATAGCAGGGATGGGGAACATTCAGTACTTC
CASSIAGMGNIQYF
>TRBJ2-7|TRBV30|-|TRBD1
TGTGCCCAGACCGCAGGGGGCGCGGGGAACGAGCAGTACTTC
CAQTAGGAGNEQYF
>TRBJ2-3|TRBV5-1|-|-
TGCGCCAGCAGCTTGGACGTGGGCGCTAGCACAGATACGCAGTATTTT
CASSLDVGASTDTQYF
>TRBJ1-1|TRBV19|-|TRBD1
TGTGCCAGTAGTACTATGGGGACAGGGGACACTGAAGCTTTCTTT
CASSTMGTGDTEAFF
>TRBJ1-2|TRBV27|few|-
TGTGCCAGCAGTTTATCGAAGGCGGCCACGAGAGGCTACACCTTC
CASSLSKAATRGYTF
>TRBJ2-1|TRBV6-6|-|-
TGTGCCAGCAGTTACAACGTCCGGTTCCCCTACAATGAGCAGTTCTTC
CASSYNVRFPYNEQFF
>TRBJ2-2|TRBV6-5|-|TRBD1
TGTGCCAGCCATTGGACAGGGCTGAACACCGGGGAGCTGTTTTTT
CASHWTGLNTGELFF
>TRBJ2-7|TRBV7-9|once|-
TGTGCCAGCAGCTTAGCATCACGGCCTAGTTACCACGAGCAGTACTTC
CASSLASRPSYHEQYF
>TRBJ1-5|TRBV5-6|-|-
TGTGCCAGCAGCTTGGCCGTCCAGGGCTCCAGACAGCCCCAGCATTTT
CASSLAVQGSRQPQHF
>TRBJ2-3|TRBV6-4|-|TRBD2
TGTGCCAGCAGTGAAGCGGGGGAGAGCACAGATACGCAGTATTTT
CASSEAGESTDTQYF
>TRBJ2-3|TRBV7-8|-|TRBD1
TGTGCCAGCAGCTTAGCCCGGGACAGGAACTTTGCTAGCACAGATACGCAGTATTTT
CASSLARDRNFASTDTQYF
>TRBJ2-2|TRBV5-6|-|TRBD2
TGTGCCAGCAGCCCGGGGGGGGCCCGAAGGCCCACCGGGGAACTGTTTTTT
CASSPGGARRPTGELFF
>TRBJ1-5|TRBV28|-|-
TGTGCCAGCAGTTTCAGGGTTGGCAATCAGCCCCAGCATTTT
CASSFRVGNQPQHF
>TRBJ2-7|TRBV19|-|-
TGTGCCAGTAGTCCATCGACAGTTTCACACGAGCAGTACTTC
CASSPSTVSHEQYF
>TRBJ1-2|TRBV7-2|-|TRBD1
TGTGCCAGCAGCTTTAGACAGGGTTACGACTATGGCTACACCTTC
CASSFRQGYDYGYTF
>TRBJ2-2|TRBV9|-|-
TGTGCCAGCAGCGTAGCAACGGGGTTGGACACCGGGGAGCTGTTTTTT
CASSVATGLDTGELFF
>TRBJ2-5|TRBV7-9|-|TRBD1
TGTGCCAGCAGCCTAGGGCGACAGGGACGGTACCAAGAGACCCAGTACTTC
CASSLGRQGRYQETQYF
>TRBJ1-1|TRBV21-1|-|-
TGTGCCAGCACCTCTCCGGCTTTCTTT
CASTSPAFF
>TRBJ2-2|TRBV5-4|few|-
TGTGCCAGCAGCCGACATGGGGGCCGGACCGCGAACACCGGGGAGCTGTTTTTT
CASSRHGGRTANTGELFF
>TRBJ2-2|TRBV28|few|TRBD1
TGTGCCAGCAGTCGGGGACAGGAGGACACCGGGGAGCTGTTTTTT
CASSRGQEDTGELFF
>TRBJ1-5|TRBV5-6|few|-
TGTGCCAGCAGCTTGTGGCCCTCGGGTGGGCAGCATTTT
CASSLWPSGGQHF
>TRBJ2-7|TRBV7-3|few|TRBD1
TGTGCCAGCAGCTTAACGGGGGACAGGGCCTCGGAGCAGTACTTC
CASSLTGDRASEQYF
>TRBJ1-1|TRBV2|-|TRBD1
TGTGCCAGCAGCAGGGGGCCAACAGGGTTGAACACTGAAGCTTTCTTT
CASSRGPTGLNTEAFF
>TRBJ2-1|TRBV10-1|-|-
TGCGCCAGAAGGGACTCAAGCTCCTACAATGAGCAGTTCTTC
CARRDSSSYNEQFF
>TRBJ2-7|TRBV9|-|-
TGTGCCAGCAGCGTAGGGGCGGCAGGGCATTCCTACGAGCAGTACTTC
CASSVGAAGHSYEQYF
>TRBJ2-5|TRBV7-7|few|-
TGTGCTAGCAGCGACCTGGGCCAGGGCTACGAGACCCAGTACTTC
CASSDLGQGYETQYF
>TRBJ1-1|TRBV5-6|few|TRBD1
TGTGCCAGCAGCCCCGGGACAGGCGTTCTGAACACTGAAGCTTTCTTT
CASSPGTGVLNTEAFF